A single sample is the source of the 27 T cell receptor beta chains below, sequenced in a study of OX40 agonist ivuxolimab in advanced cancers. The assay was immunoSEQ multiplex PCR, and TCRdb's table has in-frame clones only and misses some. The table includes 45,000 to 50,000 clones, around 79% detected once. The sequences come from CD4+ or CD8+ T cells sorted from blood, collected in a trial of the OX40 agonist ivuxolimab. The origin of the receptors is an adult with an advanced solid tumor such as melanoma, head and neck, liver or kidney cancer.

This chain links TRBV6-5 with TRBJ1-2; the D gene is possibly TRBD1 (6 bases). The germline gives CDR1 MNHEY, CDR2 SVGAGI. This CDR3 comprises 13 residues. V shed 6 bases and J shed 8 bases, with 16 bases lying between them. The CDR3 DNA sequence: TGTGCCAGCAGCCCTGCGGGGGCGGAGGGCTACACCTTC. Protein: CASSPAGAEGYTF.

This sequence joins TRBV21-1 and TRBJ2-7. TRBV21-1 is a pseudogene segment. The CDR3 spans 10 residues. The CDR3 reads CASSIYEQYF. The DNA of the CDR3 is TGTGCCAGCAGCATCTACGAGCAGTACTTC.

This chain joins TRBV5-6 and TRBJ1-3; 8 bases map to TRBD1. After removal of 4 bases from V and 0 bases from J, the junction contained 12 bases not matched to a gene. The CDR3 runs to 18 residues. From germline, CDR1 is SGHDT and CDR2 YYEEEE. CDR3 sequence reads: CASSQIIAGGISGNTIYF. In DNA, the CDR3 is TGTGCCAGCAGCCAGATAATAGCAGGGGGCATCTCTGGAAACACCATATATTTT. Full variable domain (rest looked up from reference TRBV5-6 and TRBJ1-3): DAGVTQSPTHLIKTRGQQVTLRCSPKSGHDTVSWYQQALGQGPQFIFQYYEEEERQRGNFPDRFSGHQFPNYSSELNVNALLLGDSALYLCASSQIIAGGISGNTIYFGEGSWLTVV.

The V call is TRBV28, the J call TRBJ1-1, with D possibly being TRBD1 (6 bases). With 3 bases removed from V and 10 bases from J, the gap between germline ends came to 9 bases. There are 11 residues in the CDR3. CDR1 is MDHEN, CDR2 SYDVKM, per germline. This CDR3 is CASSFSRGAFF. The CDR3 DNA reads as TGTGCCAGCAGTTTCAGCAGGGGAGCTTTCTTT.

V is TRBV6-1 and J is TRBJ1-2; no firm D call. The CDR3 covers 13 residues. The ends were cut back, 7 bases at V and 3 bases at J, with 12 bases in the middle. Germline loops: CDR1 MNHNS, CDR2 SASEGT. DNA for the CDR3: TGTGCCAGCACTCACAGCTACTACTATGGCTACACCTTC. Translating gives CASTHSYYYGYTF.

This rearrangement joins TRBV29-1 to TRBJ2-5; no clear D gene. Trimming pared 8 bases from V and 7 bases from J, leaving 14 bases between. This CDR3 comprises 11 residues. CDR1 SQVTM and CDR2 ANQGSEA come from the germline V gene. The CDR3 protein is CSTAGGMTQYF. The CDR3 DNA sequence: TGCAGCACCGCCGGTGGGATGACCCAGTACTTC.

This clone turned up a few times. CDR3 DNA sequence: TGTGCCAGCAGCTTAGGAGGGGCAGGAAGCTCCTACGAGCAGTACTTC. Protein sequence: CASSLGGAGSSYEQYF. The genes are TRBV11-2 and TRBJ2-7; D may be TRBD1 or TRBD2 (5 bases each). CDR1 is SGHAT and CDR2 is FQNNGV in the germline V gene. Trimming cost V 1 base and J 0 bases, with 13 bases left between them. The CDR3 is 16 residues long.

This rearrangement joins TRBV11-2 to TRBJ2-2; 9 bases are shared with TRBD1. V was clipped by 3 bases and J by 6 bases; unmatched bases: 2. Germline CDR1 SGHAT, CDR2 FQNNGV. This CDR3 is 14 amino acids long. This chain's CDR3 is CASSFDRGSGELFF. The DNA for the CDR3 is TGTGCCAGCAGCTTCGACAGGGGGTCCGGGGAGCTGTTTTTT.

The CDR3 sequence is CASSPGHLGDNEQFF. The CDR3, as DNA: TGCGCCAGCAGCCCCGGACACCTCGGGGACAATGAGCAGTTCTTC. The J gene is TRBJ2-1, the V gene TRBV5-1; either TRBD1 or TRBD2 may supply D (5 bases each). The CDR3 consists of 15 residues. Germline lookup yields CDR1 SGHRS and CDR2 YFSETQ. The V gene lost 4 bases and the J gene lost 5 bases, with 16 bases spanning the gap. Full variable domain (missing parts from reference TRBV5-1 and TRBJ2-1): KAGVTQTPRYLIKTRGQQVTLSCSPISGHRSVSWYQQTPGQGLQFLFEYFSETQRNKGNFPGRFSGRQFSNSRSEMNVSTLELGDSALYLCASSPGHLGDNEQFFGPGTRLTVL.

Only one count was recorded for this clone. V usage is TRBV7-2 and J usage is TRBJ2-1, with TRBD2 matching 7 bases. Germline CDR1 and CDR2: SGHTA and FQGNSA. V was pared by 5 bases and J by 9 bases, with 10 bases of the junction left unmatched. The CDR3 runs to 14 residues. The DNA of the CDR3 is TGTGCCAGCAGCCTCGGGACTATGGGGGGTGAGCAGTTCTTC. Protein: CASSLGTMGGEQFF.

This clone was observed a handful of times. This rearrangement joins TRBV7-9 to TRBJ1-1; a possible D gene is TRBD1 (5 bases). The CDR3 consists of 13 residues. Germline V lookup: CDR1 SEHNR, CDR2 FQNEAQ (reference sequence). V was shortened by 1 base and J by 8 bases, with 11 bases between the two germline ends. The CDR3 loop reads CASSLEGPMEAFF. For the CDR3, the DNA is TGTGCCAGCAGCTTAGAGGGACCTATGGAAGCTTTCTTT.

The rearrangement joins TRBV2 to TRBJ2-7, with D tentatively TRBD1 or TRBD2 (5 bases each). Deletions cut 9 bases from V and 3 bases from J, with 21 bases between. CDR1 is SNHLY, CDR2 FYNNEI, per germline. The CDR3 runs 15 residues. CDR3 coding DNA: TGTGCCAGTCGTGGTGGGGGAAGCTCCAGCTACGAGCAGTACTTC. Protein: CASRGGGSSSYEQYF. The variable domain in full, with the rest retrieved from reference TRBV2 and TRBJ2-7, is EPEVTQTPSHQVTQMGQEVILRCVPISNHLYFYWYRQILGQKVEFLVSFYNNEISEKSEIFDDQFSVERPDGSNFTLKIRSTKLEDSAMYFCASRGGGSSSYEQYFGPGTRLTVT.

CDR3 sequence (DNA): TGTGCCAGTAGCAGGGGGCTAGCGGGCAACAATGAGCAGTTCTTC. This sequence encodes CASSRGLAGNNEQFF. The chain uses TRBV19 and TRBJ2-1; D could derive from TRBD1 or TRBD2 (8 bases each). The germline V gene has CDR1 LNHDA and CDR2 SQIVND (reference sequence). V shed 6 bases and J shed 5 bases, with 17 bases lying between them. The CDR3 runs to 15 residues.

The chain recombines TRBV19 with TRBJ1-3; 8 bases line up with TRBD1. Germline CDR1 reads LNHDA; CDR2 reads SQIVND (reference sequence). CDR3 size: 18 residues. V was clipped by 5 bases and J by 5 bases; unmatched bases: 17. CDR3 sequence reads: CASSPKGTGSAPRNTIYF. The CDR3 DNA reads TGTGCCAGTAGTCCAAAGGGGACAGGATCAGCTCCTAGAAACACCATATATTTT.

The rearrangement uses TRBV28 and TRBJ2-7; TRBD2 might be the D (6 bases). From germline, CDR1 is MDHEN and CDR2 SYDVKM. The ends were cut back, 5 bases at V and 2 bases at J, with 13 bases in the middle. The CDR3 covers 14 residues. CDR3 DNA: TGTGCCAGCAGTCTCTTTCGGGGGACCTACGAGCAGTACTTC. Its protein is CASSLFRGTYEQYF.

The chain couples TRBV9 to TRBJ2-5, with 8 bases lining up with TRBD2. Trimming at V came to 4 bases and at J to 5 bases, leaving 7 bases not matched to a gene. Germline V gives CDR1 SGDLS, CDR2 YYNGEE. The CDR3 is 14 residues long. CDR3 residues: CASSPRGGRETQYF. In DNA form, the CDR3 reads TGTGCCAGCAGCCCTCGGGGGGGCAGGGAGACCCAGTACTTC. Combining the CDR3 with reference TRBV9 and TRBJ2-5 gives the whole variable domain DSGVTQTPKHLITATGQRVTLRCSPRSGDLSVYWYQQSLDQGLQFLIQYYNGEERAKGNILERFSAQQFPDLHSELNLSSLELGDSALYFCASSPRGGRETQYFGPGTRLLVL.

The CDR3 DNA reads as TGTGCCAGCAGTCAGGGGTTCGATCAGCCCCAGCATTTT. This sequence encodes CASSQGFDQPQHF. This chain joins TRBV19 and TRBJ1-5; D might be TRBD1 (6 bases). CDR3 size: 13 residues. Trimming stripped 9 bases from V and 5 bases from J, with 14 bases between. Germline V gene sequence: CDR1 LNHDA, CDR2 SQIVND (reference sequence).

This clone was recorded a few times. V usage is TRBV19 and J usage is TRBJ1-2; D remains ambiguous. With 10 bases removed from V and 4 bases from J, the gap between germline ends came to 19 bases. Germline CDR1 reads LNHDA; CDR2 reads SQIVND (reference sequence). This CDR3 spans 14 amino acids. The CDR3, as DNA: TGTGCCACCGTGCAGACCGACGGATCCTATGGCTACACCTTC. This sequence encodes CATVQTDGSYGYTF. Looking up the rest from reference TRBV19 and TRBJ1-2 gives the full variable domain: DGGITQSPKYLFRKEGQNVTLSCEQNLNHDAMYWYRQDPGQGLRLIYYSQIVNDFQKGDIAEGYSVSREKKESFPLTVTSAQKNPTAFYLCATVQTDGSYGYTFGSGTRLTVV.

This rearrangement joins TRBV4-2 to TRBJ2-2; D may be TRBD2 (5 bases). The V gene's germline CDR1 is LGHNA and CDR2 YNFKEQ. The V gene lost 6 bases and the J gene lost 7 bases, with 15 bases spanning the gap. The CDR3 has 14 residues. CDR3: CASRGSGYSGELFF. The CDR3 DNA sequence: TGTGCCAGCAGAGGGAGTGGGTATAGCGGGGAGCTGTTTTTT.

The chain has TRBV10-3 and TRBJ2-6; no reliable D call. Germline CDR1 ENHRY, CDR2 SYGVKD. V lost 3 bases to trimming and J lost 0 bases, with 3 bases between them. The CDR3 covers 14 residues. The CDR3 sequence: CAISESSGANVLTF. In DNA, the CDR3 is TGTGCCATCAGTGAAAGCTCTGGGGCCAACGTCCTGACTTTC.

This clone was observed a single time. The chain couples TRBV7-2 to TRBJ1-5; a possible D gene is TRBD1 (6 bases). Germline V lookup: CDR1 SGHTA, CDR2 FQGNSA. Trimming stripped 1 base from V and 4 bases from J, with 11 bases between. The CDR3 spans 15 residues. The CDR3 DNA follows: TGTGCCAGCAGCTTAGTTGACAGGAGTAATCAGCCCCAGCATTTT. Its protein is CASSLVDRSNQPQHF.

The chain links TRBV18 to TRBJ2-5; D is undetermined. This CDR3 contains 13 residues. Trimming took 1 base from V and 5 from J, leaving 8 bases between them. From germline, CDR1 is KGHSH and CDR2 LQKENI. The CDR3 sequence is CASSPQGTETQYF. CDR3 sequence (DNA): TGTGCCAGCTCACCACAGGGAACGGAGACCCAGTACTTC.

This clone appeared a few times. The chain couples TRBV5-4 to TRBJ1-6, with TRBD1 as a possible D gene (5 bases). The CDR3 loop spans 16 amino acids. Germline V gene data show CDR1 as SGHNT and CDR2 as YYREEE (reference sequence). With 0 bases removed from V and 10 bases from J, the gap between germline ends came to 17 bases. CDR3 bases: TGTGCCAGCAGCTTGGCGAGGGGAGGAGCAGGCTCACCCCTCCACTTT. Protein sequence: CASSLARGGAGSPLHF.

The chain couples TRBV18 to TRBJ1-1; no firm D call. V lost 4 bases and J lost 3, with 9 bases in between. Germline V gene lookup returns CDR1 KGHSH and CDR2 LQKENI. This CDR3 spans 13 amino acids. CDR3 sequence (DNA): TGTGCCAGCTCACTACGACGCGACACTGAAGCTTTCTTT. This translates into CASSLRRDTEAFF.

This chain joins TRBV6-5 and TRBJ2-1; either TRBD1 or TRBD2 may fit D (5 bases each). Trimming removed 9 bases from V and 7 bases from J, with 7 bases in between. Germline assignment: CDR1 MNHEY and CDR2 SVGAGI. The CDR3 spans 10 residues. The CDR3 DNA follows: TGTGCCAGTTGGGGGAATGAGCAGTTCTTC. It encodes CASWGNEQFF.

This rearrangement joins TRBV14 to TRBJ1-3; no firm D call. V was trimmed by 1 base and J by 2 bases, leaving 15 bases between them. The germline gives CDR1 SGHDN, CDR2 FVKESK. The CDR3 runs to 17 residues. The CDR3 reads CASSQAADLRTGNTIYF. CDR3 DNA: TGTGCCAGCAGCCAAGCGGCTGATCTTCGCACTGGAAACACCATATATTTT. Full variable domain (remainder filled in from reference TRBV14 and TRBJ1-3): EAGVTQFPSHSVIEKGQTVTLRCDPISGHDNLYWYRRVMGKEIKFLLHFVKESKQDESGMPNNRFLAERTGGTYSTLKVQPAELEDSGVYFCASSQAADLRTGNTIYFGEGSWLTVV.

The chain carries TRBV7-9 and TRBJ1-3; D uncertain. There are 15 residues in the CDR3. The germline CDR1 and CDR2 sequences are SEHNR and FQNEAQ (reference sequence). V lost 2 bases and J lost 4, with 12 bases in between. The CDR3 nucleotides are TGTGCCAGCAGCTTACCTCTTGTCAAGGGAAACACCATATATTTT. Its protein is CASSLPLVKGNTIYF.